This T cell receptor (beta chain) is from a study of blood T cell repertoires in COVID-19. Study context: T cells, B-cell-depleted T cells, or PBMCs supplied cDNA or gDNA.

V lost 6 bases and J 3 bases, leaving 13 bases between the germline ends. The CDR3 spans 14 residues. Per germline, CDR1 MDHEN and CDR2 SYDVKM. As handled by the study authors: By means of reference gene primer amplification, nucleated cell counts were estimated. Sequencing was performed with immunoSEQ multiplex PCR; in TCRdb, only in-frame clones are kept and a portion is missing. Clone size and the V and J calls come from that table; the DNA yielded D and trimming. This table holds hundreds of thousands of clones, 80% to 90% found once. To note about this clone: Other DNA sequences within the sample encode an identical CDR3.

The receptor was derived from a young woman who had recovered from COVID-19. Sequenced: PBMCs or T cells enriched from blood (not recorded which). The chain joins TRBV28 to TRBJ2-3, with a weak D call TRBD1 (6 bases). CDR3 region: CASSSPGTTDTQYF. The DNA of the CDR3 is TGTGCCAGCAGCTCCCCCGGGACAACAGATACGCAGTATTTT.